The T cell receptor (beta chain) under discussion was sequenced for a study of shared clonotypes between healthy human individuals. The overall study: A donor's plate count was three for CD4 naive and three for CD4 memory; CD8 naive had two and CD8 memory one. Overall study results and limits: Naive subsets typically showed greater estimated richness than memory subsets.

The repertoire was sequenced with immunoSEQ multiplex PCR; TCRdb's copy has only in-frame clones and lacks some. The data show some 740,000 clones, 80% to 95% seen once. Naive CD8 cells, CD45RO-negative and positively selected for CCR7, excluded terminally differentiated effector memory CD45RA+ cells. As to this clone: Its cognate antigen is unknown.

The sample comprised naive CD8+ T cells sorted from blood. The sequence was obtained from a man aged 25 to 40 in good health.

CDR3 sequence: CASSPLAVSYNEQFF. CDR3 nucleotide sequence: TGTGCCAGCAGCCCTCTAGCGGTCTCCTACAATGAGCAGTTCTTC. The genes are TRBV27 and TRBJ2-1, with TRBD2 identical over 7 bases. V gave up 6 bases and J gave up 0 bases; unmatched junction bases: 5. Germline CDR1 is MNHEY and CDR2 is SMNVEV (reference sequence). The CDR3 runs to 15 residues.